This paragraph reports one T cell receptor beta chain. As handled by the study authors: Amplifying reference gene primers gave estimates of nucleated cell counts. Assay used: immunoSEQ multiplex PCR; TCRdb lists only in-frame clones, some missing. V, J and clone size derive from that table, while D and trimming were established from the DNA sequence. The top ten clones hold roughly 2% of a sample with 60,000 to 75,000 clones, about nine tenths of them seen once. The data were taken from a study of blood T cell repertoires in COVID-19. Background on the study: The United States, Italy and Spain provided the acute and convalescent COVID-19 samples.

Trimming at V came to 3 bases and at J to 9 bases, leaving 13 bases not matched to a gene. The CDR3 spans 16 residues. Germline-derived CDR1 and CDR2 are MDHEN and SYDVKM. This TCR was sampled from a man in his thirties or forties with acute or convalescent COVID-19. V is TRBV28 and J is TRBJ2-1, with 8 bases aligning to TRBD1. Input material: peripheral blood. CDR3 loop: CASSFGFRTGNLEQFF. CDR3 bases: TGTGCCAGCAGTTTTGGTTTCCGGACAGGGAATCTTGAGCAGTTCTTC.